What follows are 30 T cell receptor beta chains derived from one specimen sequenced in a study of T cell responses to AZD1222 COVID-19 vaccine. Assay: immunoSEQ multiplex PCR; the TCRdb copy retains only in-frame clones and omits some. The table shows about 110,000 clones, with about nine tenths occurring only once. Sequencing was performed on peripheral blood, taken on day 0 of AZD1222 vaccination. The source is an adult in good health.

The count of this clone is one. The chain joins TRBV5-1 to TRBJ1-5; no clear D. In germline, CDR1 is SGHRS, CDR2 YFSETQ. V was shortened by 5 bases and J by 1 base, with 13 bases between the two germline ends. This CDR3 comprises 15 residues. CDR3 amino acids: CASSPIGGSNQPQHF. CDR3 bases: TGCGCCAGCAGTCCCATTGGAGGGAGCAATCAGCCCCAGCATTTT.

The CDR3 spells CASTRTGASGVQDTQYF. The DNA of the CDR3 is TGTGCCAGCACCAGGACAGGGGCAAGCGGGGTACAAGATACGCAGTATTTT. The chain has TRBV11-2 and TRBJ2-3; 9 positions match TRBD1. This CDR3 is 17 amino acids long. Germline CDR1 SGHAT, CDR2 FQNNGV. With 7 bases clipped from V and 5 bases from J, the junction kept 16 bases outside the gene matches.

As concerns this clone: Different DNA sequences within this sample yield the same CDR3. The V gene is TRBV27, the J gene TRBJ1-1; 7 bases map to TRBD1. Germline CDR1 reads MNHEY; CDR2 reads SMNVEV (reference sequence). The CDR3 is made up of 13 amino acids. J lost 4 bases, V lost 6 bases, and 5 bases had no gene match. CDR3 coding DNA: TGTGCCAGCAGCCTCACAGGGGTCACTGAAGCTTTCTTT. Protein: CASSLTGVTEAFF.

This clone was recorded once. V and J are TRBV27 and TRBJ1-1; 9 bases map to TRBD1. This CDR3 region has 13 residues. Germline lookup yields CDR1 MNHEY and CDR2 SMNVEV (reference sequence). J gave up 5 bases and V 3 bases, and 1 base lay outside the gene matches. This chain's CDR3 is CASSLTGGTEAFF. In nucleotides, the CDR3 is TGTGCCAGCAGTTTGACAGGGGGGACTGAAGCTTTCTTT.

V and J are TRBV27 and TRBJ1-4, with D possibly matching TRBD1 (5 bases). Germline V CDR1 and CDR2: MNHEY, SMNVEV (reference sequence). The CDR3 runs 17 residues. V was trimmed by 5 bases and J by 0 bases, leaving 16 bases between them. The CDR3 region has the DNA TGTGCCAGCAGTCCCATCGGACATCCTGCAACTAATGAAAAACTGTTTTTT. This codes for CASSPIGHPATNEKLFF.

CDR3 coding DNA: TGCGCCAGCAGCCTACAAGCGGGTGGTGGAGGCACTGAAGCTTTCTTT. It is translated as CASSLQAGGGGTEAFF. The V gene is TRBV5-1, the J gene TRBJ1-1, with D unclear. V was pared by 4 bases and J by 4 bases, with 20 bases between. There are 16 residues in the CDR3. CDR1 and CDR2 from the germline V gene are SGHRS and YFSETQ. The full variable domain, in which reference TRBV5-1 and TRBJ1-1 provide the parts outside the CDR3, is KAGVTQTPRYLIKTRGQQVTLSCSPISGHRSVSWYQQTPGQGLQFLFEYFSETQRNKGNFPGRFSGRQFSNSRSEMNVSTLELGDSALYLCASSLQAGGGGTEAFFGQGTRLTVV.

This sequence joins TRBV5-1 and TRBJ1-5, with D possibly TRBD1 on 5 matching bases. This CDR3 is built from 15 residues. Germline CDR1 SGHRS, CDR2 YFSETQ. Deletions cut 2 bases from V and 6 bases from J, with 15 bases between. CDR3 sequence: CASSLAGELRQPQHF. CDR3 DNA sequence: TGCGCCAGCAGCTTAGCGGGGGAGTTACGTCAGCCCCAGCATTTT.

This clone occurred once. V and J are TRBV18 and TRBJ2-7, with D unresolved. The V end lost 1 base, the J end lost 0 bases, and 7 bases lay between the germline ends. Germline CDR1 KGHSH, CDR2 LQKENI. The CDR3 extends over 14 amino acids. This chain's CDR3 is CASSPQGISYEQYF. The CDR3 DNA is TGTGCCAGCTCACCACAGGGCATCTCCTACGAGCAGTACTTC.

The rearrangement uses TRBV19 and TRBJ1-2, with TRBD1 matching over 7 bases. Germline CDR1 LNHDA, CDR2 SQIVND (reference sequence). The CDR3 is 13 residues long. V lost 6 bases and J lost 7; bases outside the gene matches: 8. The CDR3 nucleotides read TGTGCCAGTAGCACCGAAGGGGGCGGTGGCTACACCTTC. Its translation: CASSTEGGGGYTF. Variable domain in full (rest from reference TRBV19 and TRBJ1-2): DGGITQSPKYLFRKEGQNVTLSCEQNLNHDAMYWYRQDPGQGLRLIYYSQIVNDFQKGDIAEGYSVSREKKESFPLTVTSAQKNPTAFYLCASSTEGGGGYTFGSGTRLTVV.

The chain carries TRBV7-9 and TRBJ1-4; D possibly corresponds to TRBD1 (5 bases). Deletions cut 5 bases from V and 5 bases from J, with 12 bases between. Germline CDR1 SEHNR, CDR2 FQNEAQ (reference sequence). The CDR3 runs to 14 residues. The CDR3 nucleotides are TGTGCCAGCAGCCTCGGACAAATCAATGAAAAACTGTTTTTT. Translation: CASSLGQINEKLFF.

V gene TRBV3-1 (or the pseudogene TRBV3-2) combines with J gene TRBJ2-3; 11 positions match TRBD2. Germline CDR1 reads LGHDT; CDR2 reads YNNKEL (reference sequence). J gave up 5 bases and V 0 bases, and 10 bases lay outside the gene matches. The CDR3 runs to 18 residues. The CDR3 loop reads CASSQEDATSGTVDTQYF. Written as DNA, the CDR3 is TGTGCCAGCAGCCAAGAGGACGCGACTAGCGGGACCGTAGATACGCAGTATTTT.

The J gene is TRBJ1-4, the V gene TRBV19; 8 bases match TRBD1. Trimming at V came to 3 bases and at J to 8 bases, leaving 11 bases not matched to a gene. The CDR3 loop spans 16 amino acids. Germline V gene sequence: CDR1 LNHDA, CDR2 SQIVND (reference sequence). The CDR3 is CASSIHMTGVKEKLFF. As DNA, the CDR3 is TGTGCCAGTAGTATTCACATGACAGGGGTAAAGGAAAAACTGTTTTTT.

Here the CDR3 reads CSVGGGQSTDTQYF. The CDR3 DNA reads as TGCAGCGTTGGAGGCGGACAGAGCACAGATACGCAGTATTTT. This chain uses TRBV29-1 with TRBJ2-3, with D maybe TRBD1 (6 bases). V was trimmed by 4 bases and J by 0 bases, leaving 11 bases between them. The CDR3 spans 14 residues. Germline V gene lookup returns CDR1 SQVTM and CDR2 ANQGSEA.

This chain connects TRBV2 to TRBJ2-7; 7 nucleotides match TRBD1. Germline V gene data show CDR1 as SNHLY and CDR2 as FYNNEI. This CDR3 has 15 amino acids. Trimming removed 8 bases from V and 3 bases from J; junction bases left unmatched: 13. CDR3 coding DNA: TGTGCCAGCCACCCCCGACAGGGTCTGAGCTACGAGCAGTACTTC. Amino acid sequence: CASHPRQGLSYEQYF.

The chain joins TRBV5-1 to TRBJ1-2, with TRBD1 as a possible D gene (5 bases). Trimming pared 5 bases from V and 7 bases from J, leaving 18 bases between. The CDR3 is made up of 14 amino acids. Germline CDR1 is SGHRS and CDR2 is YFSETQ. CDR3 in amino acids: CASSVDSEGRGYTF. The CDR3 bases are TGCGCCAGCAGTGTAGACAGTGAGGGTCGTGGCTACACCTTC.

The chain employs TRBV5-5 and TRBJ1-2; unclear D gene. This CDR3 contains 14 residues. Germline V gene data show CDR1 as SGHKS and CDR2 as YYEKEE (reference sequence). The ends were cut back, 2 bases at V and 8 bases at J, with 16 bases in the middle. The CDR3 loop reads CASSFNPTAGGYTF. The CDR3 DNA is TGTGCCAGCAGCTTCAACCCCACAGCAGGAGGCTACACCTTC.

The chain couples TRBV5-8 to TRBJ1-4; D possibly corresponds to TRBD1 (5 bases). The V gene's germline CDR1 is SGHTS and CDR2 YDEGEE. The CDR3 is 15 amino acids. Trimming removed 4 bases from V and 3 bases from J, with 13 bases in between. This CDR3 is CASSGLGGANEKLFF. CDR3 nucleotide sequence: TGTGCCAGCAGCGGGCTCGGGGGAGCTAATGAAAAACTGTTTTTT.

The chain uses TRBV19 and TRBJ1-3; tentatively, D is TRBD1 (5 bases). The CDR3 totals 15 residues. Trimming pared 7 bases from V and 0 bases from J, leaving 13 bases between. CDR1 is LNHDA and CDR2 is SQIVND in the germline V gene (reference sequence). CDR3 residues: CASKGQIVSGNTIYF. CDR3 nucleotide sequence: TGTGCCAGTAAGGGGCAGATAGTCTCTGGAAACACCATATATTTT.

CDR3 in DNA: TGTGCCAGCAGCCCCCGGACGGGGGGAGCCACTGAAGCTTTCTTT. Translating it yields CASSPRTGGATEAFF. This sequence joins TRBV7-2 and TRBJ1-1; tentatively, D is TRBD1 (5 bases). Germline lookup yields CDR1 SGHTA and CDR2 FQGNSA. CDR3 length: 15 amino acids. The ends were cut back, 5 bases at V and 4 bases at J, with 17 bases in the middle.

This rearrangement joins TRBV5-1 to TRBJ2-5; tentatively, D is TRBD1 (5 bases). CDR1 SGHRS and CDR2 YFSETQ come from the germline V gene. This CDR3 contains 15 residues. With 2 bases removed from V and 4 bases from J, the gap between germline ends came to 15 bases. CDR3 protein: CASSLWQGGPETQYF. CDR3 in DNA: TGCGCCAGCAGCTTATGGCAGGGCGGCCCAGAGACCCAGTACTTC.

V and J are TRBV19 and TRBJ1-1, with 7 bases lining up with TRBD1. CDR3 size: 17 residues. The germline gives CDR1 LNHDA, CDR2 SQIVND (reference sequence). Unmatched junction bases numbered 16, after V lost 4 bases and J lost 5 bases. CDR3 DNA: TGTGCCAGTAGTAAACTACAAAACGACAGGGCTAGGACTGAAGCTTTCTTT. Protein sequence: CASSKLQNDRARTEAFF. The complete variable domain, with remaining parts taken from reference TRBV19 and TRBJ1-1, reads DGGITQSPKYLFRKEGQNVTLSCEQNLNHDAMYWYRQDPGQGLRLIYYSQIVNDFQKGDIAEGYSVSREKKESFPLTVTSAQKNPTAFYLCASSKLQNDRARTEAFFGQGTRLTVV.

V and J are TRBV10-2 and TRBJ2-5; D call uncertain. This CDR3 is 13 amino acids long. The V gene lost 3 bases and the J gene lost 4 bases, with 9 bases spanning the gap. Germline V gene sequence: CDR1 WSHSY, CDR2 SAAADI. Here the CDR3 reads CASSDNIRETQYF. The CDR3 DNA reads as TGCGCCAGCAGTGATAACATCCGAGAGACCCAGTACTTC.

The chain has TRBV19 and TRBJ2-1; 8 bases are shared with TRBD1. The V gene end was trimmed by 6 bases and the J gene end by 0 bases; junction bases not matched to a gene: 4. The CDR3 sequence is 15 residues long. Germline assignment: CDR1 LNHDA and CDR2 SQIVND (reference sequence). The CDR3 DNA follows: TGTGCCAGTAGATCGGACAGGGTCTCCTACAATGAGCAGTTCTTC. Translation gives CASRSDRVSYNEQFF. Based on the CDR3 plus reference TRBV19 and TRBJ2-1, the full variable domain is DGGITQSPKYLFRKEGQNVTLSCEQNLNHDAMYWYRQDPGQGLRLIYYSQIVNDFQKGDIAEGYSVSREKKESFPLTVTSAQKNPTAFYLCASRSDRVSYNEQFFGPGTRLTVL.

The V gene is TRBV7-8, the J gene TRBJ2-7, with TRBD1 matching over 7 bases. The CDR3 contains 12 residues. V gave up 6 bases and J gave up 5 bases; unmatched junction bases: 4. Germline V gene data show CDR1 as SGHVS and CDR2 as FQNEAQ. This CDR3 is CASRSQGNEQYF. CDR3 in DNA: TGTGCCAGCAGGTCACAGGGGAACGAGCAGTACTTC.

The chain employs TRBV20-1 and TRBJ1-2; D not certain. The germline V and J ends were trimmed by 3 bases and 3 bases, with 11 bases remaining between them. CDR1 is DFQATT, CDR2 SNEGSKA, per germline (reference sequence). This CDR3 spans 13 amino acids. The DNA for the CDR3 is TGCAGTGCTAGTCCCGGACGCGACTATGGCTACACCTTC. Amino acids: CSASPGRDYGYTF.

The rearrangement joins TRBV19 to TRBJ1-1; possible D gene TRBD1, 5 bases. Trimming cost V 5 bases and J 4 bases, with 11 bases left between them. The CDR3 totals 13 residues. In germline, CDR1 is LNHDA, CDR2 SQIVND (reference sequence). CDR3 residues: CASSPGPGTEAFF. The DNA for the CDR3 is TGTGCCAGTAGTCCGGGGCCAGGCACTGAAGCTTTCTTT. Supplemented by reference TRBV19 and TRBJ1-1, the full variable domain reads DGGITQSPKYLFRKEGQNVTLSCEQNLNHDAMYWYRQDPGQGLRLIYYSQIVNDFQKGDIAEGYSVSREKKESFPLTVTSAQKNPTAFYLCASSPGPGTEAFFGQGTRLTVV.

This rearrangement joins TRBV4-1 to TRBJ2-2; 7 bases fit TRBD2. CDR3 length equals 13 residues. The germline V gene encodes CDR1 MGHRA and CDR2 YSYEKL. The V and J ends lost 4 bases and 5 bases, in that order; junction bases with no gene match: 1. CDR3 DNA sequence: TGCGCCAGCAGCCGTAGCGGGACCGGGGAGCTGTTTTTT. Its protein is CASSRSGTGELFF.

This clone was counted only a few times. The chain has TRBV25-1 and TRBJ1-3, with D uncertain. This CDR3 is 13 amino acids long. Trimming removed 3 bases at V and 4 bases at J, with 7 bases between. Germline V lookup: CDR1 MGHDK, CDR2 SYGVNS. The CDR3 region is CASSEGTGNTIYF. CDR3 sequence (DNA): TGTGCCAGCAGTGAGGGCACGGGAAACACCATATATTTT.

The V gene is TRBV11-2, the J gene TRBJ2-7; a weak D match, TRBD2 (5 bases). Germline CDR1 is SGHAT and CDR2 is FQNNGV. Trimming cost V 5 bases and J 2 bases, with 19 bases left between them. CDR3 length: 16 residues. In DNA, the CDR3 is TGTGCCAGCAGCGCCTTGGCCGGACTTCCAACCTACGAGCAGTACTTC. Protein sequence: CASSALAGLPTYEQYF.

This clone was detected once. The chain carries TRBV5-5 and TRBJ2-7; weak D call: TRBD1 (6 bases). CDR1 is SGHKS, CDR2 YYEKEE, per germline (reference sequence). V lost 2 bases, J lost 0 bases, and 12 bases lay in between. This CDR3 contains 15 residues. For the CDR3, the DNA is TGTGCCAGCAGCTTCCAACAGGGTTACTCCTACGAGCAGTACTTC. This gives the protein CASSFQQGYSYEQYF.